A selection of T cell receptor beta chains follows, all from one sample in a study of cytomegalovirus exposure and HLA in healthy donors. Here immunoSEQ multiplex PCR was the method, and the copy in TCRdb shows in-frame clones only, minus some. This table has about 120,000 clones, over 65% appearing once. The sequenced sample was PBMCs. These receptors came from a woman aged 45-65 years in good health and CMV-seropositive. CDR3s include the opening cysteine and the closing phenylalanine or tryptophan. Fields, in order: D gene, clone size, V gene, J gene, CDR3 DNA, CDR3 protein. A D gene is named only where the DNA matches it firmly. The size of a clone is reported for some rows only, either as once, few or many, or as a class for expanded clones.

d_call: TRBD1; clone_size: -; v_call: TRBV2; j_call: TRBJ2-3; cdr3_nt: TGTGCCAGCAGACCCGGGACAGGGAGCACAGATACGCAGTATTTT; cdr3_aa: CASRPGTGSTDTQYF
d_call: -; clone_size: -; v_call: TRBV29-1; j_call: TRBJ1-1; cdr3_nt: TGCAGCGTTGCAGGGGCCCTGAACACTGAAGCTTTCTTT; cdr3_aa: CSVAGALNTEAFF
d_call: -; clone_size: -; v_call: TRBV6-1; j_call: TRBJ1-1; cdr3_nt: TGTGCCAGCAGTGAAGCAGGGGTCCGACCGAACACTGAAGCTTTCTTT; cdr3_aa: CASSEAGVRPNTEAFF
d_call: -; clone_size: -; v_call: TRBV5-1; j_call: TRBJ2-7; cdr3_nt: TGCGCCAGCAGAGCGAGTCAGTACGAGCAGTACTTC; cdr3_aa: CASRASQYEQYF
d_call: -; clone_size: -; v_call: TRBV10-3; j_call: TRBJ1-5; cdr3_nt: TGTGCCATCAGCCAGGAGGGGAGGCCCCAGGAACCCCAGCATTTT; cdr3_aa: CAISQEGRPQEPQHF
d_call: -; clone_size: -; v_call: TRBV5-5; j_call: TRBJ1-2; cdr3_nt: TGTGCCAGCAGCTTTTTGAATCAGTACTATGGCTACACCTTC; cdr3_aa: CASSFLNQYYGYTF
d_call: -; clone_size: -; v_call: TRBV7-2; j_call: TRBJ2-1; cdr3_nt: TGTGCCAGCAGCTTAGGCGCAGGTGGGGAGCAGTTCTTC; cdr3_aa: CASSLGAGGEQFF
d_call: TRBD2; clone_size: once; v_call: TRBV9; j_call: TRBJ2-7; cdr3_nt: TGTGCCTGCAGCGTAGTGCAAGCGGGAGGCGAGCAGTACTTC; cdr3_aa: CACSVVQAGGEQYF
d_call: -; clone_size: -; v_call: TRBV4-1; j_call: TRBJ2-5; cdr3_nt: TGCGCCAGCAGCCAAGATGTAAGCGGTCCTCAAGAGACCCAGTACTTC; cdr3_aa: CASSQDVSGPQETQYF
d_call: TRBD2; clone_size: once; v_call: TRBV19; j_call: TRBJ2-3; cdr3_nt: TGTGCCAGTAGCCAGACTAGCGGGAGCACAGATACGCAGTATTTT; cdr3_aa: CASSQTSGSTDTQYF
d_call: TRBD1; clone_size: few; v_call: TRBV30; j_call: TRBJ1-4; cdr3_nt: TGTGCCTGGAGTGAACCGGGACAGGGCGAAAAACTGTTTTTT; cdr3_aa: CAWSEPGQGEKLFF
d_call: -; clone_size: -; v_call: TRBV7-2; j_call: TRBJ2-3; cdr3_nt: TGTGCCAGCAGCTTATTAGGGGTAGATACGCAGTATTTT; cdr3_aa: CASSLLGVDTQYF
d_call: -; clone_size: -; v_call: TRBV10-2; j_call: TRBJ1-5; cdr3_nt: TGCGCCAGCAGTGGGCAGGGAAGAGCTCAGCCCCAGCATTTT; cdr3_aa: CASSGQGRAQPQHF
d_call: TRBD2; clone_size: -; v_call: TRBV11-2; j_call: TRBJ2-3; cdr3_nt: TGTGCCAGCAGCTCGAGGACTAGCGGAGTCACAGATACGCAGTATTTT; cdr3_aa: CASSSRTSGVTDTQYF
d_call: -; clone_size: few; v_call: TRBV19; j_call: TRBJ2-2; cdr3_nt: TGTGCCAGTAGTATACAGGCCGGGGAGCTGTTTTTT; cdr3_aa: CASSIQAGELFF
d_call: -; clone_size: few; v_call: TRBV2; j_call: TRBJ1-1; cdr3_nt: TGTGCCAGCAGCGTACCATCGGGGAACACTGAAGCTTTCTTT; cdr3_aa: CASSVPSGNTEAFF
d_call: -; clone_size: -; v_call: TRBV11-2; j_call: TRBJ1-1; cdr3_nt: TGTGCCAGCAGCTTAGAGGCAGGGCTCTACTCTGAAGCTTTCTTT; cdr3_aa: CASSLEAGLYSEAFF
d_call: -; clone_size: -; v_call: TRBV2; j_call: TRBJ1-4; cdr3_nt: TGTGCCAGCTCGGCAGGGGATCTTAATGAAAAACTGTTTTTT; cdr3_aa: CASSAGDLNEKLFF
d_call: TRBD1; clone_size: -; v_call: TRBV4-1; j_call: TRBJ2-7; cdr3_nt: TGCGCCAGCAGCCACACTTTCCTGCCGGGACAGCGGACCTACGAGCAGTACTTC; cdr3_aa: CASSHTFLPGQRTYEQYF
d_call: -; clone_size: -; v_call: TRBV5-4; j_call: TRBJ2-7; cdr3_nt: TGTGCCAGCAACAGCGGTCGTTCTAACGAGCAGTACTTC; cdr3_aa: CASNSGRSNEQYF
d_call: -; clone_size: -; v_call: TRBV19; j_call: TRBJ1-1; cdr3_nt: TGTGCCAGTAGTATCCGAGGCCCGAACACTGAAGCTTTCTTT; cdr3_aa: CASSIRGPNTEAFF
d_call: -; clone_size: -; v_call: TRBV4-1; j_call: TRBJ2-2; cdr3_nt: TGCGCCAGCAGCCAAGAGGCGGACAGTTCAAGCGGGGAGCTGTTTTTT; cdr3_aa: CASSQEADSSSGELFF
d_call: -; clone_size: few; v_call: TRBV27; j_call: TRBJ2-3; cdr3_nt: TGTGCCAGCAACCCCCGGGACTTTAGCACAGATACGCAGTATTTT; cdr3_aa: CASNPRDFSTDTQYF
d_call: -; clone_size: -; v_call: TRBV5-1; j_call: TRBJ1-5; cdr3_nt: TGCGCCAGCAGCTTGGACGGGGGTGGGAATCAGCCCCAGCATTTT; cdr3_aa: CASSLDGGGNQPQHF
d_call: TRBD2; clone_size: -; v_call: TRBV14; j_call: TRBJ2-1; cdr3_nt: TGTGCCAGCAGCCAAGATCAGGCTAGCGGGAGGGGTATCGGTGAGCAGTTCTTC; cdr3_aa: CASSQDQASGRGIGEQFF
d_call: -; clone_size: once; v_call: TRBV4-3; j_call: TRBJ2-1; cdr3_nt: TGCGCCAGCAGCCAAGAGTTGGGCGATATCATCAATGAGCAGTTCTTC; cdr3_aa: CASSQELGDIINEQFF
d_call: -; clone_size: -; v_call: TRBV4-1; j_call: TRBJ2-1; cdr3_nt: TGCGCCAGCAGCCAAGGTATGACAACCTACAATGAGCAGTTCTTC; cdr3_aa: CASSQGMTTYNEQFF
d_call: -; clone_size: few; v_call: TRBV27; j_call: TRBJ2-5; cdr3_nt: TGTGCCAGCAGTTCAGAAAAACAAGAGACCCAGTACTTC; cdr3_aa: CASSSEKQETQYF
d_call: TRBD2; clone_size: -; v_call: TRBV30; j_call: TRBJ2-1; cdr3_nt: TGTGCCTGGACACCACTAGCGGGAAGCAATGAGCAGTTCTTC; cdr3_aa: CAWTPLAGSNEQFF
d_call: -; clone_size: once; v_call: TRBV18; j_call: TRBJ2-1; cdr3_nt: TGTGCCAGCTCACCATCTGCAGGCTCCTACAATGAGCAGTTCTTC; cdr3_aa: CASSPSAGSYNEQFF
d_call: -; clone_size: -; v_call: TRBV7-2; j_call: TRBJ1-2; cdr3_nt: TGTGCCAGCAGCTCTCTTCTGACAGGTTATGGCTACACCTTC; cdr3_aa: CASSSLLTGYGYTF
d_call: -; clone_size: -; v_call: TRBV29-1; j_call: TRBJ2-7; cdr3_nt: TGCAGCGTTGGACAGACCTCCTACGAGCAGTACTTC; cdr3_aa: CSVGQTSYEQYF
d_call: -; clone_size: -; v_call: TRBV5-1; j_call: TRBJ2-2; cdr3_nt: TGCGCCAGCAGTCCGGGACTCCTCGACGGGGAGCTGTTTTTT; cdr3_aa: CASSPGLLDGELFF
d_call: -; clone_size: -; v_call: TRBV19; j_call: TRBJ1-5; cdr3_nt: TGTGCCAGTAGTATAGCGTTGGACAACCATGCGCCCCAGCATTTT; cdr3_aa: CASSIALDNHAPQHF
d_call: -; clone_size: -; v_call: TRBV19; j_call: TRBJ2-6; cdr3_nt: TGTGCCAGTACCGAGTTGGTTACCTCTGGGGCCAACGTCCTGACTTTC; cdr3_aa: CASTELVTSGANVLTF
d_call: TRBD1; clone_size: few; v_call: TRBV5-1; j_call: TRBJ2-1; cdr3_nt: TGCGCCAGCAGCTTCGGGACAGGGTGGAATGAGCAGTTCTTC; cdr3_aa: CASSFGTGWNEQFF
d_call: -; clone_size: -; v_call: TRBV5-1; j_call: TRBJ1-1; cdr3_nt: TGCGCCAGCAGCTTGGATCCATCCATGAACACTGAAGCTTTCTTT; cdr3_aa: CASSLDPSMNTEAFF
d_call: TRBD2; clone_size: -; v_call: TRBV7-2; j_call: TRBJ2-7; cdr3_nt: TGTGCCAGCAGCTTAGGGTTCGGGGGGTCCATCCAAAGCTCCTACGAGCAGTACTTC; cdr3_aa: CASSLGFGGSIQSSYEQYF
d_call: TRBD2; clone_size: -; v_call: TRBV2; j_call: TRBJ2-1; cdr3_nt: TGTGCCAGCAGTGAAGGGGGGGGGTCACCCGTTGAGCAGTTCTTC; cdr3_aa: CASSEGGGSPVEQFF
d_call: TRBD1; clone_size: -; v_call: TRBV19; j_call: TRBJ2-7; cdr3_nt: TGTGCCAGTAGTAGGGGACAGGTGTCCTACGAGCAGTACTTC; cdr3_aa: CASSRGQVSYEQYF
d_call: TRBD2; clone_size: -; v_call: TRBV5-1; j_call: TRBJ2-7; cdr3_nt: TGCGCCAGCAGCTTGGGGGGGGGTGACGAGCAGTACTTC; cdr3_aa: CASSLGGGDEQYF
d_call: TRBD1; clone_size: few; v_call: TRBV28; j_call: TRBJ1-5; cdr3_nt: TGTGCCAGCAGTATTGCAACAGGGGGCAATCAGCCCCAGCATTTT; cdr3_aa: CASSIATGGNQPQHF
d_call: -; clone_size: few; v_call: TRBV15; j_call: TRBJ2-4; cdr3_nt: TGTGCCACCAGCAGAGACCCAAGGGGTGAGAACATTCAGTACTTC; cdr3_aa: CATSRDPRGENIQYF
d_call: -; clone_size: -; v_call: TRBV29-1; j_call: TRBJ2-1; cdr3_nt: TGCAGCGTTGAGTGGGAGAATCACTACAATGAGCAGTTCTTC; cdr3_aa: CSVEWENHYNEQFF
d_call: TRBD1; clone_size: -; v_call: TRBV9; j_call: TRBJ1-1; cdr3_nt: TGTGCCAGCAGCTTGAGGGACAGGGAGGCTGAAGCTTTCTTT; cdr3_aa: CASSLRDREAEAFF
d_call: -; clone_size: -; v_call: TRBV28; j_call: TRBJ2-5; cdr3_nt: TGTGCCAGCAGCCTCAGGGCAGGGCGAGAGACCCAGTACTTC; cdr3_aa: CASSLRAGRETQYF
d_call: TRBD1; clone_size: -; v_call: TRBV14; j_call: TRBJ1-1; cdr3_nt: TGTGCCAGCAGCTTGGGACAGGGAGTTTCTGAAGCTTTCTTT; cdr3_aa: CASSLGQGVSEAFF
d_call: -; clone_size: -; v_call: TRBV7-2; j_call: TRBJ1-2; cdr3_nt: TGTGCCAGCAGCTTACCGGGGGGCGGCTACACCTTC; cdr3_aa: CASSLPGGGYTF
d_call: -; clone_size: -; v_call: TRBV28; j_call: TRBJ1-2; cdr3_nt: TGTGCCAGCAGTCTCCGGGATTATGGCTACACCTTC; cdr3_aa: CASSLRDYGYTF
d_call: TRBD2; clone_size: -; v_call: TRBV19; j_call: TRBJ2-3; cdr3_nt: TGTGCCAGTAGTATACGGCTAGCGGGGGCCACAGATACGCAGTATTTT; cdr3_aa: CASSIRLAGATDTQYF
d_call: -; clone_size: -; v_call: TRBV29-1; j_call: TRBJ1-1; cdr3_nt: TGCAGCGTTGAAGATAGTGTGAAAAGCACTGAAGCTTTCTTT; cdr3_aa: CSVEDSVKSTEAFF
d_call: TRBD1; clone_size: -; v_call: TRBV9; j_call: TRBJ2-3; cdr3_nt: TGTGCCAGCAGCGTAATACCGTCCGGGACAGGCACAGATACGCAGTATTTT; cdr3_aa: CASSVIPSGTGTDTQYF
d_call: TRBD1; clone_size: -; v_call: TRBV18; j_call: TRBJ2-1; cdr3_nt: TGTGCCAGCTCACCATCGACCGGGACAGGATACAATGAGCAGTTCTTC; cdr3_aa: CASSPSTGTGYNEQFF